Each of the 7 T cell receptor beta chains below was sequenced from the same sample in a study of CXCR3-negative and CXCR3-positive naive CD8 T cells. No antigen has been identified for these receptors. cDNA libraries for TRB were generated by 5' RACE incorporating UMI labels. TCRdb re-analyzed the 5' RACE reads; it lists each CDR3 protein once, without DNA. This sample contains nearly 110,000 distinct CDR3 sequences. Study-level findings and limits: Researchers report that CXCR3-positive naive cells carry more hydrophobic TRB CDR3s than CXCR3-negative naive cells.

Sequenced material: naive CXCR3+ CD8+ T cells from blood. Indicated subset: CD45RO-CCR7+CD27+CD95- naive CD8+ T cells expressing CXCR3 (TNR3+). Receptors were obtained from a human donor in good health. Some clones in this sample may be carry-over from other donors' samples.

The chain combines TRBV29-1 with TRBJ2-1; TCRdb's assignment of TRBD2 cannot be checked, as there is no DNA. The CDR3 length is 14 residues. Germline V gene lookup returns CDR1 SQVTM and CDR2 ANQGSEA. CDR3 amino acids: CSVPSLPAYNEQFF.

The chain joins TRBV5-1 to TRBJ1-1; absent DNA, TCRdb's TRBD1 call cannot be checked. The germline gives CDR1 SGHRS, CDR2 YFSETQ. The CDR3 has 15 residues. The CDR3 spells CASSLDSFPPTEAFF.

This rearrangement joins TRBV29-1 to TRBJ1-2. This CDR3 region has 13 residues. Germline-derived CDR1 and CDR2 are SQVTM and ANQGSEA. This CDR3 reads CSVEGGLLYGYTF.

This chain uses TRBV18 with TRBJ2-1; TCRdb designates TRBD1, a call that cannot be tested without DNA. Germline CDR1 reads KGHSH; CDR2 reads LQKENI. The CDR3 runs 18 residues. CDR3 loop: CASSFPRDRGPEYNEQFF. The full variable domain, in which reference TRBV18 and TRBJ2-1 provide the parts outside the CDR3, is NAGVMQNPRHLVRRRGQEARLRCSPMKGHSHVYWYRQLPEEGLKFMVYLQKENIIDESGMPKERFSAEFPKEGPSILRIQQVVRGDSAAYFCASSFPRDRGPEYNEQFFGPGTRLTVL.

The chain has TRBV2 and TRBJ2-5; TCRdb's assignment of TRBD1 cannot be checked, as there is no DNA. CDR1 is SNHLY, CDR2 FYNNEI, per germline. The CDR3 consists of 13 residues. CDR3 protein: CASRDVGGETQYF.

Here the CDR3 reads CASSTDRGLRTEAFF. This sequence joins TRBV12-3 or TRBV12-4 and TRBJ1-1; the TCRdb D gene call, TRBD1, has no DNA to confirm it. CDR3 size: 15 residues.

The chain has TRBV29-1 and TRBJ1-2; without DNA, the TCRdb call of TRBD1 cannot be checked. This CDR3 has 12 residues. Germline V gene sequence: CDR1 SQVTM, CDR2 ANQGSEA. CDR3 residues: CSVEGRNYGYTF.